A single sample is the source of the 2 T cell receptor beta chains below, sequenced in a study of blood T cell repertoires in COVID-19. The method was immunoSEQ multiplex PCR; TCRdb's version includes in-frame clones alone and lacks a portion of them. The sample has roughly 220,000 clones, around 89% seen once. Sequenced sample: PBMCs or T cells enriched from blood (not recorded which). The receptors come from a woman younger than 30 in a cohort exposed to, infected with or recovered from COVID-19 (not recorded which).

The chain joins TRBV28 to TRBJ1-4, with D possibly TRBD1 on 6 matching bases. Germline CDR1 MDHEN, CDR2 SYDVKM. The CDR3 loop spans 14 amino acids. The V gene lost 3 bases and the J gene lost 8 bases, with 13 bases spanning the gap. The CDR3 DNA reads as TGTGCCAGCAGTTTTGGGGGGGCCCCCGAAAAACTGTTTTTT. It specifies CASSFGGAPEKLFF.

As DNA, the CDR3 is TGCGCCAGCAGCTTCTCCCCCACAGGGGCGGGGTCGACCCAGTACTTC. Translation: CASSFSPTGAGSTQYF. The chain joins TRBV5-1 to TRBJ2-5, with D possibly TRBD1 on 7 matching bases. Germline-derived CDR1 and CDR2 are SGHRS and YFSETQ. V lost 2 bases and J lost 7, with 21 bases in between. The CDR3 sequence is 16 residues long. Full variable domain (outside the CDR3, taken from reference TRBV5-1 and TRBJ2-5): KAGVTQTPRYLIKTRGQQVTLSCSPISGHRSVSWYQQTPGQGLQFLFEYFSETQRNKGNFPGRFSGRQFSNSRSEMNVSTLELGDSALYLCASSFSPTGAGSTQYFGPGTRLLVL.